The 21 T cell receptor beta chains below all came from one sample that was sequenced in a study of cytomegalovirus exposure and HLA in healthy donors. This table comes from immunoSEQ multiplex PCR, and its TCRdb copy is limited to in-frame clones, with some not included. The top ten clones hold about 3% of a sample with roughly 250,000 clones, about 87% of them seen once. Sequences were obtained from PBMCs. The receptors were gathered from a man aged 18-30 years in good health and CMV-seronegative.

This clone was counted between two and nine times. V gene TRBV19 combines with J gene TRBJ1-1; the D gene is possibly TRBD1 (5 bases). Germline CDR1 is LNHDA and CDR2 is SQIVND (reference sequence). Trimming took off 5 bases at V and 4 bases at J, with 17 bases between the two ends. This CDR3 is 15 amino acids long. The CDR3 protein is CASSDPAGRVTEAFF. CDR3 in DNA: TGTGCCAGTAGTGACCCCGCGGGGCGGGTCACTGAAGCTTTCTTT.

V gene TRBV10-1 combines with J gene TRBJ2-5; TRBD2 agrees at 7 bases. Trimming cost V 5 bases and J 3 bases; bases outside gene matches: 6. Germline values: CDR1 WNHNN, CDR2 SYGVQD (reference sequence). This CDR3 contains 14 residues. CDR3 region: CASSPGRGEETQYF. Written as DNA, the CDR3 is TGCGCCAGCAGTCCCGGACGGGGGGAAGAGACCCAGTACTTC.

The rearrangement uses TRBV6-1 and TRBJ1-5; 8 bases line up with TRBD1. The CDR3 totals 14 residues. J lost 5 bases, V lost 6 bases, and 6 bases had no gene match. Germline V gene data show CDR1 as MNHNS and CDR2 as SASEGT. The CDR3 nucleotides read TGTGCCAGCAGAATGACAGGGGACGATCAGCCCCAGCATTTT. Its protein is CASRMTGDDQPQHF.

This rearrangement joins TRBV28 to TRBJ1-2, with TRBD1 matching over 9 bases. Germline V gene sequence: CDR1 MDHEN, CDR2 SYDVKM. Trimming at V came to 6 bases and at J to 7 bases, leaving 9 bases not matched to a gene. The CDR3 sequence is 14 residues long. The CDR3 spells CASRTGTGNFGYTF. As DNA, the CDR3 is TGTGCCAGCAGAACCGGGACAGGGAATTTTGGCTACACCTTC.

The CDR3 reads CASSLGTSLNTQYF. The DNA of the CDR3 is TGTGCCAGCAGCCTGGGGACTAGTCTAAATACGCAGTATTTT. The chain joins TRBV7-9 to TRBJ2-3; 8 positions match TRBD2. V gave up 5 bases and J gave up 7 bases; unmatched junction bases: 8. The germline V gene encodes CDR1 SEHNR and CDR2 FQNEAQ (reference sequence). CDR3 length: 14 residues.

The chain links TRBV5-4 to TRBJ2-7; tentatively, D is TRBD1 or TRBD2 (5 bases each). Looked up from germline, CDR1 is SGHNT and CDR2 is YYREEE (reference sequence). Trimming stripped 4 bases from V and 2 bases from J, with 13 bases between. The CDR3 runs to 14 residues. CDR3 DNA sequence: TGTGCCAGCAGCCTGGACACACTAGCCTACGAGCAGTACTTC. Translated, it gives CASSLDTLAYEQYF.

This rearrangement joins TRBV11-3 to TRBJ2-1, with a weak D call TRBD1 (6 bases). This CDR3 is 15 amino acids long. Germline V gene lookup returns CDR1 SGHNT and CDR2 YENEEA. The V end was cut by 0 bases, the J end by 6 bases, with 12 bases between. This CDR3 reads CASSLEGAGGNEQFF. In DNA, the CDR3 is TGTGCCAGCAGCTTAGAGGGGGCTGGGGGCAATGAGCAGTTCTTC.

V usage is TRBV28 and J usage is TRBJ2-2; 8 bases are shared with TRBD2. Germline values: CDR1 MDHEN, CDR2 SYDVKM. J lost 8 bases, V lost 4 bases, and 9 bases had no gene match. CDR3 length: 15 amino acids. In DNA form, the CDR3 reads TGTGCCAGCAGTTACGCATCAGCGGGGGAGGGGGAGCTGTTTTTT. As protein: CASSYASAGEGELFF.

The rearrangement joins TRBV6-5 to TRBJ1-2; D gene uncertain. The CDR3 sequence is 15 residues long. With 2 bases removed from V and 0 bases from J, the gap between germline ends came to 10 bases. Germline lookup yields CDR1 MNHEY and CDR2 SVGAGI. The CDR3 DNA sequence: TGTGCCAGCAGTTACGAGAACCCTGCTAACTATGGCTACACCTTC. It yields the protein CASSYENPANYGYTF.

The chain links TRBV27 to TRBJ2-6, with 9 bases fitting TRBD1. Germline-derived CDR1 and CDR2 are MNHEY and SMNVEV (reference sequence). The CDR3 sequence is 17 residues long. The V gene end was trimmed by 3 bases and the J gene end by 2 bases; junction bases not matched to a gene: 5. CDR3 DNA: TGTGCCAGCAGTTTCCGGGACAGGGTGGCTGGGGCCAACGTCCTGACTTTC. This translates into CASSFRDRVAGANVLTF. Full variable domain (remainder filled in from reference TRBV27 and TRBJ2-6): EAQVTQNPRYLITVTGKKLTVTCSQNMNHEYMSWYRQDPGLGLRQIYYSMNVEVTDKGDVPEGYKVSRKEKRNFPLILESPSPNQTSLYFCASSFRDRVAGANVLTFGAGSRLTVL.

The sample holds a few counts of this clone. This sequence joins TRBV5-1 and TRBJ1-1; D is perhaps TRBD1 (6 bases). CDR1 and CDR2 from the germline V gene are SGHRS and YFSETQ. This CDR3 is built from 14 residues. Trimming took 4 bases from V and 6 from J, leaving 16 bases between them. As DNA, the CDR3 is TGCGCCAGCAGCCCCGGACAGTTGGGCCCTGAAGCTTTCTTT. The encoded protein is CASSPGQLGPEAFF. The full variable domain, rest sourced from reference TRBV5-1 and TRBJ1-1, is KAGVTQTPRYLIKTRGQQVTLSCSPISGHRSVSWYQQTPGQGLQFLFEYFSETQRNKGNFPGRFSGRQFSNSRSEMNVSTLELGDSALYLCASSPGQLGPEAFFGQGTRLTVV.

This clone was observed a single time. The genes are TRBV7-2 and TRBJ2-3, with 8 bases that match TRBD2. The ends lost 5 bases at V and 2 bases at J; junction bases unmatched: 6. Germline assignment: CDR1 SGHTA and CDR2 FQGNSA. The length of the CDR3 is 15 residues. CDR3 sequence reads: CASSVPGLVTDTQYF. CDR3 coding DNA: TGTGCCAGCAGCGTCCCGGGACTAGTCACAGATACGCAGTATTTT.

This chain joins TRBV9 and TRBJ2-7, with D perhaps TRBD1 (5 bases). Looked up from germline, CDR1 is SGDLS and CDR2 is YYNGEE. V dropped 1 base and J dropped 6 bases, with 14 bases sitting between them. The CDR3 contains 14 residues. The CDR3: CASSVSGWKGEQYF. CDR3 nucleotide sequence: TGTGCCAGCAGCGTATCAGGGTGGAAGGGCGAGCAGTACTTC.

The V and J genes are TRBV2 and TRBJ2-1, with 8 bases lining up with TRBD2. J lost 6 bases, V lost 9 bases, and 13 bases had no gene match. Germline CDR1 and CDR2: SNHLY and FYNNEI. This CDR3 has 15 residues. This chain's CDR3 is CARESGGTRGNEQFF. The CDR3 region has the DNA TGTGCCAGGGAAAGCGGGGGAACGAGGGGCAATGAGCAGTTCTTC.

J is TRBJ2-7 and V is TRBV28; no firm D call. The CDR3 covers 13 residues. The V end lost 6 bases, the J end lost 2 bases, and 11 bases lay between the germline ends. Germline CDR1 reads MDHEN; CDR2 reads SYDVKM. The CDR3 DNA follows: TGTGCCAGCAGCTCAATTACTCCCTACGAGCAGTACTTC. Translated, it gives CASSSITPYEQYF.

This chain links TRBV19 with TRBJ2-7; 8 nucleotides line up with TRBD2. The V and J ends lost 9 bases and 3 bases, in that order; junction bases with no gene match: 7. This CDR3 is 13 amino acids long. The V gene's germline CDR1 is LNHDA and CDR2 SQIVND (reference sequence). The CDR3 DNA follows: TGTGCCAGCGGGAGGGGGAGCGGCTACGAGCAGTACTTC. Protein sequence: CASGRGSGYEQYF.

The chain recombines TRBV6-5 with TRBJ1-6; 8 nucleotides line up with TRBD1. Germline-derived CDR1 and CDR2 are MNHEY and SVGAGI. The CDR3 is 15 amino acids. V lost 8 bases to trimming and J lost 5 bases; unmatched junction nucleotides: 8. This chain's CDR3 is CASGTGGIDNSPLHF. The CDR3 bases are TGTGCCAGCGGGACAGGCGGCATAGATAATTCACCCCTCCACTTT.

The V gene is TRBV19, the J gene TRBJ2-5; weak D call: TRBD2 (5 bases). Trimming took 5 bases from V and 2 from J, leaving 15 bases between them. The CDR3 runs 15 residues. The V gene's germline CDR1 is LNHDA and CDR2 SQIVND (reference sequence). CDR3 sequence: CASSPEEGLQETQYF. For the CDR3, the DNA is TGTGCCAGTAGTCCCGAAGAAGGACTTCAAGAGACCCAGTACTTC.

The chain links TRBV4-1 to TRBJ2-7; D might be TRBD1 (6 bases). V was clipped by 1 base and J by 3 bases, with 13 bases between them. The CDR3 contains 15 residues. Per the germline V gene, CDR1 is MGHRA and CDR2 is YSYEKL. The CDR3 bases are TGCGCCAGCAGCCAAGTTTCAGGGGTGGACTACGAGCAGTACTTC. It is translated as CASSQVSGVDYEQYF.

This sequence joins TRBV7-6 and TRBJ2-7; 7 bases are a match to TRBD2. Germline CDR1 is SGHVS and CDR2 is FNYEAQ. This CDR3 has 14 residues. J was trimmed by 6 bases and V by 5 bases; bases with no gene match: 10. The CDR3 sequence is CASSQTIGRPEQYF. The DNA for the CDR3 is TGTGCCAGCAGCCAAACGATCGGGAGGCCCGAGCAGTACTTC.

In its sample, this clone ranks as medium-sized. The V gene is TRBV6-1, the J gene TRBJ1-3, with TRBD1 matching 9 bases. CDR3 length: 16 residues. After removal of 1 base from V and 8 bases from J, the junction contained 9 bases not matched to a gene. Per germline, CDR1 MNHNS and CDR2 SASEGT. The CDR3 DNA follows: TGTGCCAGCAGTGAAGTTGGCGGGACAGGGCGGGACACCATATATTTT. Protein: CASSEVGGTGRDTIYF.